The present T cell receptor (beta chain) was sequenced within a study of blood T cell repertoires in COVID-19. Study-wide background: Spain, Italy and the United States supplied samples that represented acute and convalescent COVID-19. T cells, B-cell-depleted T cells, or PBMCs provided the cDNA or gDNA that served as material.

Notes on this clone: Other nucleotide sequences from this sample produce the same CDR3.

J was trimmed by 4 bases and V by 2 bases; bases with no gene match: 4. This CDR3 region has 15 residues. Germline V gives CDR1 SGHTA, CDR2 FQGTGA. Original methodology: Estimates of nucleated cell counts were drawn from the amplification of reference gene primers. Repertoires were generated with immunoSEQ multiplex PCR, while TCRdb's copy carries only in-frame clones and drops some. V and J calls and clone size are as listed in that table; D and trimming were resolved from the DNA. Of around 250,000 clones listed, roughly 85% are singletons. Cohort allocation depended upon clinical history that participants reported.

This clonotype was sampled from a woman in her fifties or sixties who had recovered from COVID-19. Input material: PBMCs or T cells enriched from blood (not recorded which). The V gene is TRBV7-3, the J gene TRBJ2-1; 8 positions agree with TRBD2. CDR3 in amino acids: CASSLGPSGYNEQFF. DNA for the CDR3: TGTGCCAGCAGCTTAGGGCCTAGCGGGTACAATGAGCAGTTCTTC.